These T cell receptor beta chains were read from a single sample in a study of pediatric ulcerative colitis. Only in-frame clones appear in the TCRdb table, and some are missing; sequencing was by immunoSEQ multiplex PCR. In the table there are around 61,000 clones, about 90% of which are singletons. The sequenced sample consisted of blood. The receptors were gathered from a boy between 5 and 17 years old with severe ulcerative colitis. Both conserved end residues are part of each CDR3. The D gene is left open where the match is weak. Size is stated for part of the rows, as once, few or many counts, or as a class when the clone is expanded.

v_gene	abundance	j_gene	d_gene	CDR3nt	CDR3aa
TRBV30	NA	TRBJ2-2	NA	TGTGCCTGGAGTTATGGGGTACCCGGGGAGCTGTTTTTT	CAWSYGVPGELFF
TRBV19	NA	TRBJ2-3	TRBD2	TGTGCCAGTAGTATACGAGCGGGAGGGCTCGCAGATACGCAGTATTTT	CASSIRAGGLADTQYF
TRBV6-1	NA	TRBJ1-5	NA	TGTGCCAGCAGTGAACGAGGCTCCAATCAGCCCCAGCATTTT	CASSERGSNQPQHF
TRBV13	NA	TRBJ1-1	NA	TGTGCCAGCAGCTTACAGGGGACTGAAGCTTTCTTT	CASSLQGTEAFF
TRBV6-1	NA	TRBJ2-5	NA	TGTGCCAGCATCTTTCAAGAGACCCAGTACTTC	CASIFQETQYF
TRBV19	NA	TRBJ2-6	TRBD2	TGTGCCAGTAGTCGAGGGAGGGTTGGGGCCAACGTCCTGACTTTC	CASSRGRVGANVLTF
TRBV6-5	NA	TRBJ1-2	TRBD1	TGTGCCAGCACAGACACAGGGGATCGGTATGGCTACACCTTC	CASTDTGDRYGYTF
TRBV5-1	NA	TRBJ2-2	NA	TGCGCCAGCACAAAGAACACCGGGGAGCTGTTTTTT	CASTKNTGELFF
TRBV9	NA	TRBJ2-5	NA	TGTGCCAGCAGCGTAGAGGGGGCAGGGGGGACAGAGACCCAGTACTTC	CASSVEGAGGTETQYF
TRBV27	NA	TRBJ1-5	NA	TGTGCCAGCAGTTTTTGGGGTAGCAATCAGCCCCAGCATTTT	CASSFWGSNQPQHF
TRBV29-1	NA	TRBJ1-3	NA	TGCAGCGTTGTTTACGTGAACTCTGGAAACACCATATATTTT	CSVVYVNSGNTIYF
TRBV6-1	once	TRBJ1-5	TRBD1	TGTGCCAGCAGTGAGGACAGGGGAGGGATCGGGCCCCAGCATTTT	CASSEDRGGIGPQHF
TRBV10-1	NA	TRBJ2-3	NA	TGCGCCAGCAGTGAGTCGTCTCCCGGACGGGCGGCGTTGAGGCAGTATTTT	CASSESSPGRAALRQYF
TRBV12-1	NA	TRBJ2-1	NA	TGTGCCAGCAGCTTTGGGGGAAGCGGGAGTGGAAGGAATGAGCAGTTCTTC	CASSFGGSGSGRNEQFF
TRBV6-6	NA	TRBJ1-1	TRBD1	TGTGCCAGCAGAGATTCTCAGGGGGATTCCTTTGAAGCTTTCTTT	CASRDSQGDSFEAFF
TRBV18	once	TRBJ2-5	NA	TGTGCCAGCTCACCATCGACTGACACGTACGAGACCCAGTACTTC	CASSPSTDTYETQYF
TRBV4-2	once	TRBJ1-1	NA	TGTGCCAGCAGCCAAGATCGATGGGGGCTGGAGAACACTGAAGCTTTCTTT	CASSQDRWGLENTEAFF
TRBV29-1	NA	TRBJ1-1	NA	TGCAGCGTTGGATGGGCTATGGTGAACACTGAAGCTTTCTTT	CSVGWAMVNTEAFF
TRBV4-3	once	TRBJ2-7	NA	TGCGCCAGCAGCCAAGGCCGGGACACCCCCGACGGTGCCTACGAGCAGTACTTC	CASSQGRDTPDGAYEQYF
TRBV14	NA	TRBJ1-2	NA	TGTGCCAGCAGCCTCCCGGGAAGGGGCGGGGGCTACACCTTC	CASSLPGRGGGYTF
TRBV5-4	NA	TRBJ2-7	NA	TGTGCCAGCAGCTTTCGCGGAGGGAACTCCTACGAGCAGTACTTC	CASSFRGGNSYEQYF
TRBV30	NA	TRBJ2-1	TRBD2	TGTGCCTGGACTAGCGGGAGTGGCAATGAGCAGTTCTTC	CAWTSGSGNEQFF
TRBV6-5	NA	TRBJ2-7	TRBD2	TGTGCCAGCAGTTACGTATTAGCGGGAACGGGGGAGCAGTACTTC	CASSYVLAGTGEQYF
TRBV19	once	TRBJ1-2	TRBD1	TGTGCCAGTAGTATAGTCTCTGCAGGGGGCGATGGCTACACCTTC	CASSIVSAGGDGYTF
TRBV2	few	TRBJ1-2	NA	TGTGCCAGCAGTGAAGCTACCCCTGGGGCTTTGGGCTACACCTTC	CASSEATPGALGYTF
TRBV27	NA	TRBJ2-3	NA	TGTGCCAGCGGAGAAGGATTACGCACAGATACGCAGTATTTT	CASGEGLRTDTQYF
TRBV7-2	NA	TRBJ1-1	NA	TGTGCCAGCAGCTTAGACCGGGAGAAATTGAACACTGAAGCTTTCTTT	CASSLDREKLNTEAFF
TRBV7-8	NA	TRBJ1-5	NA	TGTGCCAGCAGCTTCGGTGCGCAGGGATTCCTTAAAGATCAGCCCCAGCATTTT	CASSFGAQGFLKDQPQHF
TRBV7-3	NA	TRBJ2-1	TRBD2	TGTGCCAGCAGCATGGGACTAGTCAATGAGCAGTTCTTC	CASSMGLVNEQFF
TRBV9	NA	TRBJ1-1	NA	TGTGCCAGCAGCGTAGCGGGGGGGGCTAACACTGAAGCTTTCTTT	CASSVAGGANTEAFF
TRBV7-9	NA	TRBJ2-3	NA	TGTGCCAGCAGCTCCACCCTAACTAGCACAGATACGCAGTATTTT	CASSSTLTSTDTQYF
TRBV10-1	NA	TRBJ2-7	TRBD1	TGCGCCAGCAGTGCGGGACAGGCCTACGAGCAGTACTTC	CASSAGQAYEQYF
TRBV29-1	NA	TRBJ2-1	NA	TGCAGCCTCGCGGGACTCTACAATGAGCAGTTCTTC	CSLAGLYNEQFF
TRBV19	NA	TRBJ1-4	NA	TGTGCCAGTACCTGGGCCGCAACTAATGAAAAACTGTTTTTT	CASTWAATNEKLFF
TRBV6-5	NA	TRBJ2-6	NA	TGTGCCAGCAGTTACGTTTCTGGGGCCAACGTCCTGACTTTC	CASSYVSGANVLTF
TRBV7-9	few	TRBJ1-1	NA	TGTGCCAGCAGCCGGACGGACGTCGCGGAAGCTTTCTTT	CASSRTDVAEAFF
TRBV7-3	NA	TRBJ2-1	NA	TGTGCCAGCAGCACCGGTTGGGGCTACGGGAACAATGAGCAGTTCTTC	CASSTGWGYGNNEQFF
TRBV5-1	NA	TRBJ2-1	NA	TGCGCCAGCAGCGGGGGGAATGAGCAGTTCTTC	CASSGGNEQFF
TRBV4-2	few	TRBJ2-2	NA	TGTGCCAGCAGCCAAGCTAACCCCTCCTCCGGGGAGCTGTTTTTT	CASSQANPSSGELFF
TRBV29-1	NA	TRBJ1-1	NA	TGCAGCGTTGAAGCGGGGATTCCGAACACTGAAGCTTTCTTT	CSVEAGIPNTEAFF
TRBV2	NA	TRBJ2-7	TRBD1	TGTGCCAGCAGTGGAGGAACAGGGGGCGAAGATCCCTACGAGCAGTACTTC	CASSGGTGGEDPYEQYF
TRBV5-1	NA	TRBJ2-1	TRBD2	TGCGCCAGCAGCTTGGCCCCTAGCGGTGCCTACAATGAGCAGTTCTTC	CASSLAPSGAYNEQFF
TRBV27	NA	TRBJ1-1	NA	TGTGCCAGCAGTTTATCGAGTCACAGAGAAGCTTTCTTT	CASSLSSHREAFF
TRBV6-5	NA	TRBJ2-7	NA	TGTGCCAGCCGTGTAGGATTACTCGACTCCTACGAGCAGTACTTC	CASRVGLLDSYEQYF
TRBV6-5	NA	TRBJ2-7	NA	TGTGCCAGCAGTTTGGGCGGGACCTACGAGCAGTACTTC	CASSLGGTYEQYF
TRBV9	NA	TRBJ2-7	NA	TGTGCCAGCAGCGTAGGGGCAGGGGCGGGATACGAGCAGTACTTC	CASSVGAGAGYEQYF